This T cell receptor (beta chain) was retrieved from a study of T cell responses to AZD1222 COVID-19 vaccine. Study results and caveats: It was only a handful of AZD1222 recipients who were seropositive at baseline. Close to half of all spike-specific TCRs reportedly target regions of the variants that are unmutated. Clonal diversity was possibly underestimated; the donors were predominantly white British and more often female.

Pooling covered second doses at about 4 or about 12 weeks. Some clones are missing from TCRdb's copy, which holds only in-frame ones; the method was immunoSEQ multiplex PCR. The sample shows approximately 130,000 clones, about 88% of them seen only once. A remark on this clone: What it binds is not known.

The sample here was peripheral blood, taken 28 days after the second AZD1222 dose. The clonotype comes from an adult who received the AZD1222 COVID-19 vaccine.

The CDR3 sequence: CASRLLPGTGPGNTIYF. CDR3 DNA sequence: TGTGCCAGCAGACTTCTTCCGGGGACAGGGCCCGGAAACACCATATATTTT. The chain uses TRBV2 and TRBJ1-3; 9 nucleotides match TRBD1. The CDR3 totals 17 residues. Per germline, CDR1 SNHLY and CDR2 FYNNEI. With 6 bases clipped from V and 4 bases from J, the junction kept 13 bases outside the gene matches.